The 25 T cell receptor beta chains below were found in one sample sequenced in a study of human T cells and chemical hapten exposure. TCRdb processed the RACE reads anew with MiXCR; each CDR3 protein has one entry. Seen here are about 120,000 distinct CDR3 sequences, approximately 12% observed once, and the top ten hold 2.8%. The time point was: pre-sensitization, week 0. Treatment here: therapeutic diphenylcyclopropenone sensitization with weekly scalp DPC. Sequenced material: whole blood, taken in connection with sensitization to the hapten diphenylcyclopropenone (DPC). These receptor sequences come from a woman between 18 and 29 years old with alopecia areata. Some clones in this sample may be carry-over from other donors' samples.

The CDR3 DNA reads TGTGCCAGCAGTTTTTTCTCGATCGGGGGGCAGAGAGAGACCCAGTACTTC. It yields the protein CASSFFSIGGQRETQYF. The chain carries TRBV12-3 or TRBV12-4 and TRBJ2-5, with D possibly TRBD2 on 7 matching bases. V lost 3 bases and J 4 bases, leaving 21 bases between the germline ends. The CDR3 consists of 17 residues.

This clonotype was seen only a few times. The V call is TRBV20-1, the J call TRBJ1-2; D possibly corresponds to TRBD1 (6 bases). Trimming took off 5 bases at V and 8 bases at J, with 18 bases between the two ends. CDR3 size: 13 residues. Germline loops: CDR1 DFQATT, CDR2 SNEGSKA (reference sequence). The CDR3 DNA reads TGCAGTGCTCCGCTGGGGGCAGGAGGGGGCTACACCTTC. Amino acids: CSAPLGAGGGYTF.

The sample holds a few counts of this clonotype. The chain carries TRBV9 and TRBJ2-5; D remains unclear. Germline CDR1 and CDR2: SGDLS and YYNGEE. CDR3 length equals 14 residues. V shed 0 bases and J shed 2 bases, with 8 bases lying between them. CDR3 protein: CASSVDGNQETQYF. The CDR3 nucleotides read TGTGCCAGCAGCGTAGATGGGAATCAAGAGACCCAGTACTTC.

The chain couples TRBV29-1 to TRBJ2-1; tentatively, D is TRBD2 (5 bases). Deletions cut 1 base from V and 12 bases from J, with 10 bases between. The germline CDR1 and CDR2 sequences are SQVTM and ANQGSEA. This CDR3 spans 11 amino acids. The CDR3 DNA is TGCAGCGTTGAAGGTCGGGAAAGGCAGTTCTTC. Protein product: CSVEGRERQFF.

This clonotype came up many times. The V call is TRBV4-2, the J call TRBJ1-5; 8 nucleotides agree with TRBD1. From germline, CDR1 is LGHNA and CDR2 YNFKEQ. V lost 3 bases to trimming and J lost 5 bases; unmatched junction nucleotides: 12. This CDR3 comprises 17 residues. The CDR3 region is CASSQFDTAGGDQPQHF. CDR3 nucleotides: TGTGCCAGCAGCCAGTTCGATACTGCAGGGGGCGATCAGCCCCAGCATTTT.

The CDR3 nucleotides read TGCAGCGTTGAAGGTACGACACGGGGGCGACGACAGCAGTACTTC. Amino acids: CSVEGTTRGRRQQYF. The genes are TRBV29-1 and TRBJ2-7; D assignment may be TRBD1 or TRBD2 (6 bases each). Germline V gene data show CDR1 as SQVTM and CDR2 as ANQGSEA. The CDR3 is 15 amino acids. Trimming cost V 1 base and J 8 bases, with 21 bases left between them.

This clonotype was counted a few times. The rearrangement joins TRBV4-3 to TRBJ1-1; tentatively, D is TRBD1 (6 bases). Trimming pared 0 bases from V and 11 bases from J, leaving 10 bases between. Looked up from germline, CDR1 is LGHNA and CDR2 is YSLEER. The CDR3 length is 12 residues. The CDR3 is CASSQDRGGAFF. DNA for the CDR3: TGCGCCAGCAGCCAAGACAGGGGTGGGGCTTTCTTT.

The V gene is TRBV6-6, the J gene TRBJ1-1; D might be TRBD1 (5 bases). The CDR3 contains 13 residues. Germline CDR1 reads MNHNY; CDR2 reads SVGAGI (reference sequence). Trimming took 1 base from V and 7 from J, leaving 10 bases between them. The CDR3 coding sequence is TGTGCCAGCAGTTACTACCGGGACGGTGAAGCTTTCTTT. Its translation is CASSYYRDGEAFF.

V and J are TRBV5-4 and TRBJ2-4; perhaps TRBD1 as D (5 bases). The germline gives CDR1 SGHNT, CDR2 YYREEE (reference sequence). V lost 2 bases and J lost 6, with 9 bases in between. The CDR3 length is 13 residues. The DNA for the CDR3 is TGTGCCAGCAGCTTCCAGGGTCCAAACATTCAGTACTTC. Its protein product is CASSFQGPNIQYF. The full variable domain, in which reference TRBV5-4 and TRBJ2-4 provide the parts outside the CDR3, is ETGVTQSPTHLIKTRGQQVTLRCSSQSGHNTVSWYQQALGQGPQFIFQYYREEENGRGNFPPRFSGLQFPNYSSELNVNALELDDSALYLCASSFQGPNIQYFGAGTRLSVL.

This clonotype has a count of ten or more. The chain is built from TRBV29-1 and TRBJ1-5, with 10 nucleotides matching TRBD1. Germline lookup yields CDR1 SQVTM and CDR2 ANQGSEA. Losses at the gene ends were 4 bases for V and 7 bases for J; bases not matched to a gene: 1. The CDR3 covers 12 residues. The CDR3: CSVGTGGQPQHF. CDR3 DNA sequence: TGCAGCGTTGGGACAGGGGGGCAGCCCCAGCATTTT.

In its sample, this clonotype was seen many times. The chain joins TRBV6-2 or TRBV6-3 to TRBJ1-5, with D maybe TRBD1 (6 bases). The germline V gene has CDR1 MNHEY and CDR2 SVGEGT. The CDR3 is made up of 14 amino acids. The V end lost 2 bases, the J end lost 6 bases, and 11 bases lay between the germline ends. The CDR3 region is CASSYNRAIQPQHF. The CDR3 nucleotides are TGTGCCAGCAGTTACAACAGGGCGATTCAGCCCCAGCATTTT.

This clonotype was observed many times. The rearrangement uses TRBV7-9 and TRBJ2-7; the D is unclear. The CDR3 runs to 13 residues. V was cut by 5 bases and J by 5 bases, with 13 bases left in between. CDR1 SEHNR and CDR2 FQNEAQ come from the germline V gene (reference sequence). CDR3 amino acids: CASSITPAHEQYF. In DNA form, the CDR3 reads TGTGCCAGCAGCATCACTCCCGCCCACGAGCAGTACTTC.

The gene calls are TRBV27 and TRBJ1-2, with D perhaps matching TRBD1 (5 bases). CDR1 MNHEY and CDR2 SMNVEV come from the germline V gene (reference sequence). This CDR3 is built from 13 residues. Trimming cost V 2 bases and J 7 bases, with 11 bases left between them. The CDR3: CASSLQGRSGYTF. In DNA form, the CDR3 reads TGTGCCAGCAGTTTACAGGGCAGGAGTGGCTACACCTTC.

The V gene is TRBV20-1, the J gene TRBJ2-3, with a possible D match to TRBD2 (7 bases). The V end was cut by 7 bases, the J end by 2 bases, with 16 bases between. This CDR3 is built from 14 residues. CDR1 and CDR2 (germline): DFQATT, SNEGSKA (reference sequence). This chain's CDR3 is CSVRGRGDTDTQYF. In DNA form, the CDR3 reads TGCAGTGTCCGAGGGAGGGGGGACACAGATACGCAGTATTTT.

V is TRBV24-1 and J is TRBJ2-5, with TRBD1 matching 9 bases. The CDR3 has 15 amino acids. Germline V gene data show CDR1 as KGHDR and CDR2 as SFDVKD. V dropped 3 bases and J dropped 4; count of bases not matched to a gene: 5. CDR3 sequence: CATSDGGQGPETQYF. Here the CDR3 DNA reads TGTGCCACCAGTGATGGGGGACAGGGCCCAGAGACCCAGTACTTC.

This clonotype was counted many times. The CDR3 sequence is CASSLRVSGTALPEQFF. The DNA for the CDR3 is TGTGCCAGCAGCTTAAGGGTTTCCGGGACAGCCCTTCCAGAGCAGTTCTTC. This chain uses TRBV11-2 with TRBJ2-1, with 7 bases identical to TRBD1. The CDR3 is 17 amino acids. V shed 2 bases and J 10 bases; nucleotides not matched to a gene: 17. CDR1 and CDR2 (germline): SGHAT, FQNNGV.

The chain combines TRBV5-4 with TRBJ1-6, with a possible D match to TRBD1 (6 bases). Germline V lookup: CDR1 SGHNT, CDR2 YYREEE (reference sequence). Trimming cost V 6 bases and J 5 bases, with 15 bases left between them. The CDR3 has 15 residues. The CDR3 is CASNPDRTDNSPLHF. The CDR3 DNA reads as TGTGCCAGCAACCCTGACAGGACCGATAATTCACCCCTCCACTTT.

The sample holds a few counts of this clonotype. V usage is TRBV12-3 or TRBV12-4 and J usage is TRBJ2-6; 7 bases fit TRBD1. The J segment lost 2 bases and the V segment lost 5 bases, leaving 3 bases of the junction unmatched. The CDR3 is 15 residues long. The CDR3 region is CASSPTGTGANVLTF. As DNA, the CDR3 is TGTGCCAGCAGTCCGACAGGGACTGGGGCCAACGTCCTGACTTTC.

This clonotype has more than one count but fewer than ten. V is TRBV29-1 and J is TRBJ1-3, with D maybe TRBD1 (6 bases). V dropped 1 base and J dropped 5 bases, with 12 bases sitting between them. This CDR3 comprises 14 residues. Germline V gene data show CDR1 as SQVTM and CDR2 as ANQGSEA. CDR3 loop: CSVEGPQGRNTIYF. In nucleotides, the CDR3 is TGCAGCGTTGAAGGCCCACAGGGCCGAAACACCATATATTTT.

There are a few counts of this clonotype. V usage is TRBV11-2 and J usage is TRBJ2-3; TRBD2 matches at 13 bases. CDR1 and CDR2 (germline): SGHAT, FQNNGV. The CDR3 has 19 residues. J was trimmed by 6 bases and V by 0 bases; bases with no gene match: 12. The CDR3 is CASSLDSFGTSGDRDTQYF. CDR3 coding DNA: TGTGCCAGCAGCTTAGATAGCTTCGGGACTAGCGGGGATCGGGATACGCAGTATTTT. The full variable domain, with the rest looked up from reference TRBV11-2 and TRBJ2-3, is EAGVAQSPRYKIIEKRQSVAFWCNPISGHATLYWYQQILGQGPKLLIQFQNNGVVDDSQLPKDRFSAERLKGVDSTLKIQPAKLEDSAVYLCASSLDSFGTSGDRDTQYFGPGTRLTVL.

This chain uses TRBV28 with TRBJ2-5, with D unclear. The CDR3 length is 13 residues. Trimming pared 3 bases from V and 5 bases from J, leaving 10 bases between. CDR1 and CDR2 from the germline V gene are MDHEN and SYDVKM. CDR3 protein: CASSLGSLETQYF. In DNA, the CDR3 is TGTGCCAGCAGTTTGGGTAGCCTGGAGACCCAGTACTTC. The complete variable domain, with remaining parts taken from reference TRBV28 and TRBJ2-5, reads DVKVTQSSRYLVKRTGEKVFLECVQDMDHENMFWYRQDPGLGLRLIYFSYDVKMKEKGDIPEGYSVSREKKERFSLILESASTNQTSMYLCASSLGSLETQYFGPGTRLLVL.

This chain links TRBV20-1 with TRBJ1-1; no clear D gene. The V and J ends lost 5 bases and 3 bases respectively, with 10 bases between them. Germline CDR1 DFQATT, CDR2 SNEGSKA (reference sequence). The CDR3 has 12 residues. The CDR3 sequence is CSASRGDTEAFF. The CDR3 bases are TGCAGTGCTTCGCGGGGTGACACTGAAGCTTTCTTT.

V gene TRBV29-1 combines with J gene TRBJ1-1, with a tentative D call TRBD1 (6 bases). The CDR3 totals 13 residues. Deletions cut 3 bases from V and 5 bases from J, with 13 bases between. Per the germline V gene, CDR1 is SQVTM and CDR2 is ANQGSEA. The CDR3 DNA reads as TGCAGCGTTGAGGGCAGGGGATGGACTGAAGCTTTCTTT. Translated, it gives CSVEGRGWTEAFF.

On this clonotype: A much larger clone sits a single nucleotide away, making a read error possible. V usage is TRBV27 and J usage is TRBJ2-7; 8 nucleotides align to TRBD1. Germline lookup yields CDR1 MNHEY and CDR2 SMNVEV (reference sequence). The CDR3 runs 14 residues. The CDR3 DNA is TGTGTCAGCAGTCAGGGACAGGTCTCCTACGAGCAGTACTTC. This gives the protein CVSSQGQVSYEQYF.

The CDR3 reads CASSVGTGSYNEQFF. The CDR3 region has the DNA TGTGCCAGCAGCGTAGGAACGGGGTCATACAATGAGCAGTTCTTC. The V call is TRBV9, the J call TRBJ2-1, with D perhaps TRBD2 (5 bases). This CDR3 comprises 15 residues. The V end was cut by 0 bases, the J end by 4 bases, with 11 bases between. Per the germline V gene, CDR1 is SGDLS and CDR2 is YYNGEE. The full variable domain, rest sourced from reference TRBV9 and TRBJ2-1, is DSGVTQTPKHLITATGQRVTLRCSPRSGDLSVYWYQQSLDQGLQFLIQYYNGEERAKGNILERFSAQQFPDLHSELNLSSLELGDSALYFCASSVGTGSYNEQFFGPGTRLTVL.